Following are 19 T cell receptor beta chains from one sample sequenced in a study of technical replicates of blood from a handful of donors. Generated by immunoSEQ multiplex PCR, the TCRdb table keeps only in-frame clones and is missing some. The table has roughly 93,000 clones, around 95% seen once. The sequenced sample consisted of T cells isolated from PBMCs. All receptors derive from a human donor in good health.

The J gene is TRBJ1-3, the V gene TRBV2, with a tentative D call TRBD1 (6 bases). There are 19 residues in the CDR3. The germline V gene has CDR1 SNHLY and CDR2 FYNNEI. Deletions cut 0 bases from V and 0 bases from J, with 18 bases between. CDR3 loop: CASSEAGEYRELSGNTIYF. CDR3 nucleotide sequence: TGTGCCAGCAGTGAAGCTGGGGAGTACAGGGAACTCTCTGGAAACACCATATATTTT.

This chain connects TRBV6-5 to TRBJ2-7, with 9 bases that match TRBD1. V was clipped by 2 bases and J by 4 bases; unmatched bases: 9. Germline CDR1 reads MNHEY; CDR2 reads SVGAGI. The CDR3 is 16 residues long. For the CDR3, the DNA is TGTGCCAGCAGTTACGACGCCGGGACAGGGATTTACGAGCAGTACTTC. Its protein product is CASSYDAGTGIYEQYF.

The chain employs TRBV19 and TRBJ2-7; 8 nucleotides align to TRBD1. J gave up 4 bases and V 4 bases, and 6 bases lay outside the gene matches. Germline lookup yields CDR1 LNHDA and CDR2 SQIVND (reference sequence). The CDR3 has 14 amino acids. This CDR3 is CASSTGQGSYEQYF. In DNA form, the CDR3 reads TGTGCCAGTAGTACTGGACAGGGCTCTTACGAGCAGTACTTC. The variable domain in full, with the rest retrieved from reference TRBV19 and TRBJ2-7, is DGGITQSPKYLFRKEGQNVTLSCEQNLNHDAMYWYRQDPGQGLRLIYYSQIVNDFQKGDIAEGYSVSREKKESFPLTVTSAQKNPTAFYLCASSTGQGSYEQYFGPGTRLTVT.

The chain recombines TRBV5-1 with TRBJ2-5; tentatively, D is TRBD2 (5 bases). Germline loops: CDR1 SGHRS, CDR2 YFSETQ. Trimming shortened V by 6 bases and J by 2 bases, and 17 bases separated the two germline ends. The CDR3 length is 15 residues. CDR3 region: CASKEVGNSQETQYF. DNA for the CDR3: TGCGCCAGCAAGGAGGTAGGGAATAGTCAAGAGACCCAGTACTTC.

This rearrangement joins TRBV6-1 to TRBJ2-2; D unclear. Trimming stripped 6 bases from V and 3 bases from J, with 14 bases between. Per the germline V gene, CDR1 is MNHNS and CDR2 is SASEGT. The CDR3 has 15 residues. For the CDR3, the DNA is TGTGCCAGCAGAACGCGCGAAGACTACACCGGGGAGCTGTTTTTT. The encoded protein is CASRTREDYTGELFF.

The CDR3 sequence is CASSVGIAGGSNYEQYF. As DNA, the CDR3 is TGTGCCAGCAGCGTCGGAATAGCGGGGGGATCAAACTACGAGCAGTACTTC. The rearrangement links TRBV9 to TRBJ2-7, with 10 bases aligning to TRBD2. Germline lookup yields CDR1 SGDLS and CDR2 YYNGEE. V dropped 2 bases and J dropped 3; count of bases not matched to a gene: 11. This CDR3 is built from 17 residues. Full variable domain (remainder filled in from reference TRBV9 and TRBJ2-7): DSGVTQTPKHLITATGQRVTLRCSPRSGDLSVYWYQQSLDQGLQFLIQYYNGEERAKGNILERFSAQQFPDLHSELNLSSLELGDSALYFCASSVGIAGGSNYEQYFGPGTRLTVT.

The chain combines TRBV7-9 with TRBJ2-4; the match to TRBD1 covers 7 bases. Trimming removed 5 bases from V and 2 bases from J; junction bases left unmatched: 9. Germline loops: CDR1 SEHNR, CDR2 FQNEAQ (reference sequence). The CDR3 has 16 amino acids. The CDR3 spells CASSPDRDKTKNIQYF. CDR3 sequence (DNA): TGTGCCAGCAGCCCCGACAGGGACAAAACCAAAAACATTCAGTACTTC.

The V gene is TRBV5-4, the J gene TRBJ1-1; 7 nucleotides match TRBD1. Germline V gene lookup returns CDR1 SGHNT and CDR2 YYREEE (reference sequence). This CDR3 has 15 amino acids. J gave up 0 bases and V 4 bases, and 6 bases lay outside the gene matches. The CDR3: CASSTPGQLNTEAFF. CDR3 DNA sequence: TGTGCCAGCAGCACGCCGGGACAGCTGAACACTGAAGCTTTCTTT.

Written as DNA, the CDR3 is TGCAGCGTTCCGACCAGGGATCCAGCCGCCCCTAGCAATCAGCCCCAGCATTTT. Translated: CSVPTRDPAAPSNQPQHF. V and J are TRBV29-1 and TRBJ1-5; D is possibly TRBD1 (5 bases). CDR3 length equals 18 residues. Trimming removed 5 bases at V and 0 bases at J, with 23 bases between. Germline CDR1 and CDR2: SQVTM and ANQGSEA.

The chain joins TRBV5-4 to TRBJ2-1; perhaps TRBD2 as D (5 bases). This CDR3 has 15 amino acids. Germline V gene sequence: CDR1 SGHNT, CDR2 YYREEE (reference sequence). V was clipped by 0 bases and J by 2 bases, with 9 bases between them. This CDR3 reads CASSLERGTYNEQFF. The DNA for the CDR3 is TGTGCCAGCAGCTTGGAACGGGGTACCTACAATGAGCAGTTCTTC.

Here the CDR3 DNA reads TGTGCCAGGGACTCGGGGAGCAGCTACAATGAGCAGTTCTTC. As protein: CARDSGSSYNEQFF. This chain joins TRBV2 and TRBJ2-1, with a weak D call TRBD2 (5 bases). The CDR3 has 14 amino acids. V was cut by 9 bases and J by 3 bases, with 15 bases left in between. Germline V CDR1 and CDR2: SNHLY, FYNNEI. Together with reference TRBV2 and TRBJ2-1, the CDR3 gives the full variable domain: EPEVTQTPSHQVTQMGQEVILRCVPISNHLYFYWYRQILGQKVEFLVSFYNNEISEKSEIFDDQFSVERPDGSNFTLKIRSTKLEDSAMYFCARDSGSSYNEQFFGPGTRLTVL.

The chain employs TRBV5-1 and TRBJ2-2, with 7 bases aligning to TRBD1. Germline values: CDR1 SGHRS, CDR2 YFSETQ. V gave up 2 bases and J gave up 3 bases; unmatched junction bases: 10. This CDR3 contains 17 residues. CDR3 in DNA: TGCGCCAGCAGCTTTGCTCCTTGGGACAGCTACACCGGGGAGCTGTTTTTT. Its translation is CASSFAPWDSYTGELFF.

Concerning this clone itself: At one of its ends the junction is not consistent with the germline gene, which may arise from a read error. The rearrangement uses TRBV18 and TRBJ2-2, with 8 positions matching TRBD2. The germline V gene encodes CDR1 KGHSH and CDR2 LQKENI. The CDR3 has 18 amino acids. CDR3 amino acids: CASAPPGGDRKNTGELFF. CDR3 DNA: TGTGCCAGCGCACCACCCGGGGGGGATAGGAAGAACACCGGGGAGCTGTTTTTT.

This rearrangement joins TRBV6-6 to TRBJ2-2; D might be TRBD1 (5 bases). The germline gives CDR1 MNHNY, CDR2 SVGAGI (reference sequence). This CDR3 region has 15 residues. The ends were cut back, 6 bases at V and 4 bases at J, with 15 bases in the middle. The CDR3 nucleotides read TGTGCCAGCAGCACCTCAACAGGAGCCACCGGGGAGCTGTTTTTT. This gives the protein CASSTSTGATGELFF.

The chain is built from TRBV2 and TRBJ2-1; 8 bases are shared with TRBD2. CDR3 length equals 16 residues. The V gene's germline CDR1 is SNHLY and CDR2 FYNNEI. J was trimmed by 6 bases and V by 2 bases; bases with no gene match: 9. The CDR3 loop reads CASSESAAGVINEQFF. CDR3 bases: TGTGCCAGCAGTGAATCAGCAGCGGGAGTGATCAATGAGCAGTTCTTC.

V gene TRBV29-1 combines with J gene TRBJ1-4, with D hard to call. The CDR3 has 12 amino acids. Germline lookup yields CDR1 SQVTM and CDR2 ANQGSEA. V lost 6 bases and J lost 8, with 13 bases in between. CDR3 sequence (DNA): TGCAGCGTGCTGGCCCCCGGGGAAAAACTGTTTTTT. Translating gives CSVLAPGEKLFF.

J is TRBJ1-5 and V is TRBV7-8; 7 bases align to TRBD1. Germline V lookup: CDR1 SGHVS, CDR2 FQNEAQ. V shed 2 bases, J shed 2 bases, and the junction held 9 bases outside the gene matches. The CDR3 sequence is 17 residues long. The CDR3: CASSLYRGRYGNQPQHF. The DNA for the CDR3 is TGTGCCAGCAGCTTATACAGGGGCCGCTATGGCAATCAGCCCCAGCATTTT.

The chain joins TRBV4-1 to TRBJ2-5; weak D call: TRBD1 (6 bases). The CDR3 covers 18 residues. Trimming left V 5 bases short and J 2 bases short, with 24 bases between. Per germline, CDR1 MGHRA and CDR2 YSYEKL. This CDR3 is CASSIRDTTFPPQETQYF. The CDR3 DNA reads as TGCGCCAGCAGCATCCGGGACACCACCTTCCCCCCACAAGAGACCCAGTACTTC.

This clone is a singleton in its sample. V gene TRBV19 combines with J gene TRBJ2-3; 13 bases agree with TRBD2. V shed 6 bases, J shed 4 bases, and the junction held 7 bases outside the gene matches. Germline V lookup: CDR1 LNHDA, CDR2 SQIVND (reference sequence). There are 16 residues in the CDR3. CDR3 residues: CASSWTSGRRADTQYF. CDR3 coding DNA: TGTGCCAGTAGCTGGACTAGCGGGAGAAGGGCAGATACGCAGTATTTT.